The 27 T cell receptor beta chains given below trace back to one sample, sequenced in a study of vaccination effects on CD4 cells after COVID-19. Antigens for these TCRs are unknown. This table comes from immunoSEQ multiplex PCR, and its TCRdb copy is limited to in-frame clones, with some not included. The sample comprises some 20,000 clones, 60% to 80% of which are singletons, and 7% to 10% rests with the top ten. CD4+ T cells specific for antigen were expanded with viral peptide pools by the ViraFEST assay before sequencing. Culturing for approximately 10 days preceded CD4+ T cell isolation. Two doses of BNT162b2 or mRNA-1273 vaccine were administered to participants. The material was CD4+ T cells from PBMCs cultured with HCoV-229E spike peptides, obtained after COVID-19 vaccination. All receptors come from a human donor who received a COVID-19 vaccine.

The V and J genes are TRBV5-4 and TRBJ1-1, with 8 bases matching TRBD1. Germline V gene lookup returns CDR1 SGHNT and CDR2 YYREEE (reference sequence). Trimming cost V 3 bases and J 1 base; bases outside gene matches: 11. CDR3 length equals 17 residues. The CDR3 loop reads CASSYDRGRGSNTEAFF. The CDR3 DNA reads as TGTGCCAGCAGCTATGACAGGGGCCGTGGTTCGAACACTGAAGCTTTCTTT.

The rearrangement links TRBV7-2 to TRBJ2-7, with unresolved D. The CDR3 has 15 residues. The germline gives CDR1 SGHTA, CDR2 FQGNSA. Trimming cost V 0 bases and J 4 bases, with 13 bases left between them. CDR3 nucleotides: TGTGCCAGCAGCTTAGCGCGTTCCGTCCCGTACGAGCAGTACTTC. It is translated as CASSLARSVPYEQYF.

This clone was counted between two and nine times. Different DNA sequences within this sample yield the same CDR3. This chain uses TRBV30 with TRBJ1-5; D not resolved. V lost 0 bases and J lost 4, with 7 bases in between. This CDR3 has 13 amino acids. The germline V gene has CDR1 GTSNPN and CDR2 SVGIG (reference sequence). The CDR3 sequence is CAWSVQRNQPQHF. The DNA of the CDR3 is TGTGCCTGGAGTGTACAACGGAATCAGCCCCAGCATTTT.

The CDR3 loop reads CASSGLAGGPTDTQYF. The CDR3 DNA reads TGTGCCAGCAGCGGACTAGCGGGAGGGCCCACAGATACGCAGTATTTT. The chain joins TRBV14 to TRBJ2-3, with 15 nucleotides matching TRBD2. CDR1 and CDR2 (germline): SGHDN, FVKESK. The length of the CDR3 is 16 residues. The junction had 2 bases not matched to a gene; V was cut back by 5 bases and J by 2 bases.

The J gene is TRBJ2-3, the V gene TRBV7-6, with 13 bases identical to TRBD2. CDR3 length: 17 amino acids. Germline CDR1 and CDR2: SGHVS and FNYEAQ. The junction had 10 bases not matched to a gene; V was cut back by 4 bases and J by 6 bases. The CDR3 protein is CASSSWGEGLAGDTQYF. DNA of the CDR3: TGTGCCAGCAGCTCATGGGGGGAGGGACTAGCGGGGGATACGCAGTATTTT.

Here the CDR3 reads CASSQGRGRATQYF. The CDR3, as DNA: TGTGCCAGCAGCCAAGGCAGAGGTAGGGCTACGCAGTATTTT. The genes are TRBV3-1 (or the pseudogene TRBV3-2) and TRBJ2-3; D gene ambiguous. Germline V gives CDR1 LGHDT, CDR2 YNNKEL (reference sequence). This CDR3 comprises 14 residues. V dropped 1 base and J dropped 8 bases, with 13 bases sitting between them.

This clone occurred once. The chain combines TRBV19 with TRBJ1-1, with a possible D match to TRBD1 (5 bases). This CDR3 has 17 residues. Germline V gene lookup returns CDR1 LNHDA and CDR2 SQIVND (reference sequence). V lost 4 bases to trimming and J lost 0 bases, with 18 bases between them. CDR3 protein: CASSRRPGRRMNTEAFF. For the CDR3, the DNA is TGTGCCAGTAGTAGAAGACCGGGACGGCGCATGAACACTGAAGCTTTCTTT.

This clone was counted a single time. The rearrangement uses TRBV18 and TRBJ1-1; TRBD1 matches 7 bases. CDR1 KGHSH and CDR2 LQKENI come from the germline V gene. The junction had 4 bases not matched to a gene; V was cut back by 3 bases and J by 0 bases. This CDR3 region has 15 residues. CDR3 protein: CASSPDRQLNTEAFF. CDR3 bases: TGTGCCAGCTCACCGGACAGGCAACTGAACACTGAAGCTTTCTTT.

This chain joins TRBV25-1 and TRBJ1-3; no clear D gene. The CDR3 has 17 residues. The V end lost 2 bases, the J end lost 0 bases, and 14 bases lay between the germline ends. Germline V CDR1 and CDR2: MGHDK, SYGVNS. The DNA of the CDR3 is TGTGCCAGCAGTGAACAAGTCCAGGCGGACTCTGGAAACACCATATATTTT. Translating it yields CASSEQVQADSGNTIYF.

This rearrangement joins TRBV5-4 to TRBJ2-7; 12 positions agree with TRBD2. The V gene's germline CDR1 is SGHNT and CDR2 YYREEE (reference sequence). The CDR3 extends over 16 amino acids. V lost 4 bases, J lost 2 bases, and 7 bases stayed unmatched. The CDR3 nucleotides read TGTGCCAGCAGCCCTAAACTAGCGGGGGGACCCTACGAGCAGTACTTC. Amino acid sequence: CASSPKLAGGPYEQYF.

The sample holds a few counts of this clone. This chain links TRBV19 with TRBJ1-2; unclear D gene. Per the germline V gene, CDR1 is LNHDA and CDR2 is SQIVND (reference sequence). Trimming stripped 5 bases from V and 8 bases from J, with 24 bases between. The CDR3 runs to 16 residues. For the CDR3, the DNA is TGTGCCAGTAGTTTTAGAGAGTCGGCCAAGGGCAGAGGCTACACCTTC. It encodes CASSFRESAKGRGYTF.

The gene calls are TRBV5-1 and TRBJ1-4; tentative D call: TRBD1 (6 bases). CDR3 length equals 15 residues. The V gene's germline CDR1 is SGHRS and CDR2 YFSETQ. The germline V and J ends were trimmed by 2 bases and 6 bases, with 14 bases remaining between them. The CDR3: CASSFRGGYDEKLFF. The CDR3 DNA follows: TGCGCCAGCAGCTTTCGGGGGGGCTATGATGAAAAACTGTTTTTT.

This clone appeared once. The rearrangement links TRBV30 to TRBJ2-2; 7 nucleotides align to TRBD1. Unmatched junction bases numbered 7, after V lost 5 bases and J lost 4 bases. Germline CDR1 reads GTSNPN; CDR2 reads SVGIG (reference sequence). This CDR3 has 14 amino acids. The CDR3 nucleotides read TGTGCCTGGGCCGACAGGGTGGTCACCGGGGAGCTGTTTTTT. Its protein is CAWADRVVTGELFF.

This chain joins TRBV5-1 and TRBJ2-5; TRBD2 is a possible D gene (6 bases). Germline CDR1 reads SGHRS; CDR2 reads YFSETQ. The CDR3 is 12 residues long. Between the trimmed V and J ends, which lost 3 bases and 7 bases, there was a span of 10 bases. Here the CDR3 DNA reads TGCGCCAGCAGCTCCGAAGCGGGGACCCAGTACTTC. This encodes CASSSEAGTQYF.

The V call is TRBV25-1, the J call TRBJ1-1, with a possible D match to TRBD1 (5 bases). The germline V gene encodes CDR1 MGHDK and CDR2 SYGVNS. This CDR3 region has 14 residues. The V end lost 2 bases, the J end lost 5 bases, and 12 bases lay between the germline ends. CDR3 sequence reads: CASSEHSGGTEAFF. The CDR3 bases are TGTGCCAGCAGTGAACACAGCGGGGGGACTGAAGCTTTCTTT.

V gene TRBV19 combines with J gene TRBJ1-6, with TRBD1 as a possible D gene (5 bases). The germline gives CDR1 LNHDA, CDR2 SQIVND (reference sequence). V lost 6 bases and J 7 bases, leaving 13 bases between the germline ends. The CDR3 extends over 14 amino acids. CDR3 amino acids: CASSTARGNSPLHF. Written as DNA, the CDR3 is TGTGCCAGTAGCACGGCAAGGGGCAATTCACCCCTCCACTTT.

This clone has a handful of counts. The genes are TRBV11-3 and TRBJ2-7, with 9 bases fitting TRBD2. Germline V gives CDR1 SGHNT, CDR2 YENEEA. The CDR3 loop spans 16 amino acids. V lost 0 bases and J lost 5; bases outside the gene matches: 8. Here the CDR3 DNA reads TGTGCCAGCAGCTTAGATGGGCGGGAGGGCCGCGACGAGCAGTACTTC. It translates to CASSLDGREGRDEQYF.

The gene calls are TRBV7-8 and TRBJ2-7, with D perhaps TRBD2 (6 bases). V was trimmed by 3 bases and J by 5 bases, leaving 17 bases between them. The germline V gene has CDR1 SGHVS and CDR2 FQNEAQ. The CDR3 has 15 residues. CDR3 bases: TGTGCCAGCAGCTTTACCGATCGGGAGAATCACGAGCAGTACTTC. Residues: CASSFTDRENHEQYF. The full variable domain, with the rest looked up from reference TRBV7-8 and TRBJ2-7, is GAGVSQSPRYKVAKRGQDVALRCDPISGHVSLFWYQQALGQGPEFLTYFQNEAQLDKSGLPSDRFFAERPEGSVSTLKIQRTQQEDSAVYLCASSFTDRENHEQYFGPGTRLTVT.

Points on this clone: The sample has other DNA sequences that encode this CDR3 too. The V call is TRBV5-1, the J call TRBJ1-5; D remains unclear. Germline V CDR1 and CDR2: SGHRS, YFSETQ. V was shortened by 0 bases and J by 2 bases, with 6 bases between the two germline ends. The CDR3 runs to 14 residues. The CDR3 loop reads CASSLDGGNQPQHF. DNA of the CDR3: TGCGCCAGCAGCTTGGATGGGGGCAATCAGCCCCAGCATTTT.

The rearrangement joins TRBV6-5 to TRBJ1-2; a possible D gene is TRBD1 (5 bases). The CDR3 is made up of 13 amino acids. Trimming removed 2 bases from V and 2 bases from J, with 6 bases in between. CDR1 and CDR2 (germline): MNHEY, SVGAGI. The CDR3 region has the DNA TGTGCCAGCAGTTACGACAGAAACTATGGCTACACCTTC. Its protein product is CASSYDRNYGYTF.

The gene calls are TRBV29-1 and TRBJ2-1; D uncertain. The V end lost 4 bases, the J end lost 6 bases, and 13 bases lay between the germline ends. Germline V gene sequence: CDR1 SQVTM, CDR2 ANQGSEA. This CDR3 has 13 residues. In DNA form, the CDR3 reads TGCAGCGTTGGCCTTTTTAGTGGCAATGAGCAGTTCTTC. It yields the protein CSVGLFSGNEQFF.

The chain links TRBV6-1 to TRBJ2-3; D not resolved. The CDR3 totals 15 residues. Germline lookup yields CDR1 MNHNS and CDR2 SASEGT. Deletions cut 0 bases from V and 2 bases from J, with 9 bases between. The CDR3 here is CASSEAPYSTDTQYF. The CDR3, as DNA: TGTGCCAGCAGTGAAGCGCCTTACTCCACAGATACGCAGTATTTT.

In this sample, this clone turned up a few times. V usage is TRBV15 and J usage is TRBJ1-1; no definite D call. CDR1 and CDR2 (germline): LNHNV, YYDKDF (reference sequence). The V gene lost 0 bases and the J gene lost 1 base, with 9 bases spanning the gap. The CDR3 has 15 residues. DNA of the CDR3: TGTGCCACCAGCAGAGATAAGCTGGGGAACACTGAAGCTTTCTTT. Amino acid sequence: CATSRDKLGNTEAFF.

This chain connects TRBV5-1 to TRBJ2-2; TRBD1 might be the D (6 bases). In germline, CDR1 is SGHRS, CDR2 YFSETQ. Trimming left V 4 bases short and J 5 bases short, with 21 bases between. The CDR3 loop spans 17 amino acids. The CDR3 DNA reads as TGCGCCAGCAGCCCCAAGTTATCTTTAGACAGGACCGGGGAGCTGTTTTTT. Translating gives CASSPKLSLDRTGELFF.

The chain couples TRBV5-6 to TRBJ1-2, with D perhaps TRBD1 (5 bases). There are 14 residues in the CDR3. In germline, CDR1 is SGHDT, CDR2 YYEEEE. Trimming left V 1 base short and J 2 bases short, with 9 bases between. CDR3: CASSLKDINYGYTF. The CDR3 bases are TGTGCCAGCAGCTTGAAGGACATAAACTATGGCTACACCTTC.

CDR3 bases: TGTGCCAGCAGCCAAGAGCGCAGGGCCACTGAAGCTTTCTTT. This encodes CASSQERRATEAFF. V and J are TRBV4-2 and TRBJ1-1; D perhaps matches TRBD1 (5 bases). The CDR3 has 14 residues. The V end lost 0 bases, the J end lost 4 bases, and 9 bases lay between the germline ends. Germline assignment: CDR1 LGHNA and CDR2 YNFKEQ.

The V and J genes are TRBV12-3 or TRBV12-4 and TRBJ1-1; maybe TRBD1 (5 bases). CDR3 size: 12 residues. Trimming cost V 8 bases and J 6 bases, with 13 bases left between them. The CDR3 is CASGLGVPEAFF. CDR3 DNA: TGTGCCAGCGGCTTAGGGGTACCTGAAGCTTTCTTT.